The 10 T cell receptor beta chains in this list originate from one sample, sequenced in a study of tumor-infiltrating lymphocytes in oesophageal squamous cell carcinoma. TCRdb independently ran MiXCR on the PCR reads; one entry per CDR3 protein. The sample carries almost 20,000 distinct CDR3 sequences, 35% to 50% recorded once. Material: esophageal tumor tissue. The receptors were gathered from a male donor with esophageal squamous cell carcinoma.

This chain joins TRBV7-3 and TRBJ2-6, with a possible D match to TRBD1 (6 bases). V lost 5 bases to trimming and J lost 0 bases, with 14 bases between them. Looked up from germline, CDR1 is SGHTA and CDR2 is FQGTGA. The CDR3 contains 17 residues. CDR3 DNA sequence: TGTGCCAGCAGCCCTTGGGGGCGGATCTCTGGGGCCAACGTCCTGACTTTC. Protein: CASSPWGRISGANVLTF.

This clonotype rates as medium-sized. V gene TRBV6-1 combines with J gene TRBJ2-3, with 12 bases that match TRBD2. The germline gives CDR1 MNHNS, CDR2 SASEGT. The CDR3 is 13 residues long. With V trimmed by 8 bases and J by 4 bases, 1 base remained unmatched. The CDR3: CASGLAGSDTQYF. The CDR3 nucleotides are TGTGCCAGCGGACTAGCGGGATCAGATACGCAGTATTTT.

The sample holds many counts of this clonotype. The chain combines TRBV5-5 with TRBJ1-2; D unresolved. This CDR3 spans 14 amino acids. Per the germline V gene, CDR1 is SGHKS and CDR2 is YYEKEE (reference sequence). V was trimmed by 0 bases and J by 1 base, leaving 7 bases between them. CDR3 nucleotide sequence: TGTGCCAGCAGCTTGGAGGCAGATAACTATGGCTACACCTTC. Its translation: CASSLEADNYGYTF.

This clonotype appeared many times. The chain couples TRBV11-2 to TRBJ2-7; 8 bases agree with TRBD1. With V trimmed by 2 bases and J by 3 bases, 6 bases remained unmatched. The germline CDR1 and CDR2 sequences are SGHAT and FQNNGV. The CDR3 loop spans 15 amino acids. The CDR3 nucleotides are TGTGCCAGCAGCTTATATACCGGGACAGGCTACGAGCAGTACTTC. Translation gives CASSLYTGTGYEQYF.

In the case of this clonotype: The conserved closing phenylalanine or tryptophan is absent in this CDR3, likely reflecting a read error. No DNA is shown, since the ends of the CDR3 on it are uncertain; the CDR3 is the one TCRdb lists. V gene TRBV28 combines with J gene TRBJ2-1; the table gives TRBD2 as D, unverified against the DNA. CDR1 is MDHEN and CDR2 is SYDVKM in the germline V gene. A total of 14 residues make up the CDR3, ends included. The CDR3: CASSLRRRLHPSTL.

This clonotype was recorded at least ten times. A much larger clone sits a single nucleotide away, making a read error possible. The V gene is TRBV7-9, the J gene TRBJ2-1; 10 nucleotides agree with TRBD2. The J call is in doubt because the DNA end fits TRBJ2-7 better. The CDR3 contains 15 residues. Germline V gene lookup returns CDR1 SEHNR and CDR2 FQNEAQ (reference sequence). CDR3 residues: CASSFLAGAYNEQYF. The CDR3 coding sequence is TGTGCCAGCAGCTTCCTAGCGGGAGCCTACAATGAGCAGTACTTC.

In this sample, this clonotype is medium-sized (0.01 to 0.1%). The chain has TRBV7-3 and TRBJ2-2; D call uncertain. Trimming stripped 6 bases from V and 4 bases from J, with 9 bases between. The CDR3 has 13 residues. The germline CDR1 and CDR2 sequences are SGHTA and FQGTGA. As DNA, the CDR3 is TGTGCCAGCAGTAGGCAGGCCACCGGGGAGCTGTTTTTT. Its translation: CASSRQATGELFF.

This clonotype was seen a few times. V and J are TRBV7-9 and TRBJ2-1, with D possibly matching TRBD1 (7 bases). The V gene's germline CDR1 is SEHNR and CDR2 FQNEAQ (reference sequence). The CDR3 consists of 16 residues. Between the trimmed V and J ends, which lost 1 base and 8 bases, there was a span of 18 bases. The CDR3 DNA follows: TGTGCCAGCAGCTTAGGTTACAGGGGAGGATGGGATGAGCAGTTCTTC. This sequence encodes CASSLGYRGGWDEQFF.

The gene calls are TRBV7-3 and TRBJ2-1; TRBD2 aligns across 10 bases. The CDR3 extends over 15 amino acids. V trimming: 5 bases; J trimming: 3 bases; junction bases outside the gene matches: 4. The germline CDR1 and CDR2 sequences are SGHTA and FQGTGA. This CDR3 is CASSQAGGGYNEQFF. For the CDR3, the DNA is TGTGCCAGCAGCCAAGCGGGAGGGGGCTACAATGAGCAGTTCTTC.

This clonotype was observed many times. The chain joins TRBV11-2 to TRBJ2-1, with D perhaps matching TRBD1 (6 bases). The germline V gene has CDR1 SGHAT and CDR2 FQNNGV. The CDR3 covers 14 residues. V lost 8 bases and J 0 bases, leaving 11 bases between the germline ends. The CDR3 loop is CASRQGSSYNEQFF. For the CDR3, the DNA is TGTGCCAGCCGGCAGGGGTCCTCCTACAATGAGCAGTTCTTC. Based on the CDR3 plus reference TRBV11-2 and TRBJ2-1, the full variable domain is EAGVAQSPRYKIIEKRQSVAFWCNPISGHATLYWYQQILGQGPKLLIQFQNNGVVDDSQLPKDRFSAERLKGVDSTLKIQPAKLEDSAVYLCASRQGSSYNEQFFGPGTRLTVL.